The next 25 T cell receptor beta chains were all read from a single sample in a study of control samples from healthy donors and cancer patients. Clones were read by immunoSEQ multiplex PCR, and TCRdb kept only the in-frame ones, dropping some. Of around 96,000 clones in the sample, 90% to 95% were seen once. Sequenced sample: blood. All receptors come from a man aged 18 to 35 in good health.

This clone was detected once. V is TRBV6-5 and J is TRBJ1-6, with 8 positions matching TRBD1. V was pared by 6 bases and J by 8 bases, with 6 bases of the junction left unmatched. Looked up from germline, CDR1 is MNHEY and CDR2 is SVGAGI. The CDR3 runs to 14 residues. The CDR3 region has the DNA TGTGCCAGCAGGTCTACAGGGGGGCATTCACCCCTCCACTTT. Residues: CASRSTGGHSPLHF.

Here the CDR3 reads CASSLEGLPEAFF. Written as DNA, the CDR3 is TGCGCCAGCAGCTTGGAAGGCCTGCCTGAAGCTTTCTTT. The rearrangement joins TRBV5-1 to TRBJ1-1; D ambiguous. Germline V CDR1 and CDR2: SGHRS, YFSETQ. With 0 bases removed from V and 6 bases from J, the gap between germline ends came to 9 bases. The CDR3 covers 13 residues.

The chain carries TRBV30 and TRBJ2-7; 9 bases fit TRBD1. Germline V lookup: CDR1 GTSNPN, CDR2 SVGIG (reference sequence). The CDR3 length is 14 residues. V trimming: 5 bases; J trimming: 2 bases; junction bases outside the gene matches: 7. The CDR3 spells CAWSPGQGPYEQYF. Written as DNA, the CDR3 is TGTGCCTGGTCACCGGGACAGGGTCCCTACGAGCAGTACTTC.

This chain's CDR3 is CASSPTSGSLEQYF. CDR3 nucleotide sequence: TGTGCCAGCAGCCCGACTAGCGGGAGTTTGGAGCAGTACTTC. V is TRBV5-4 and J is TRBJ2-7; 12 nucleotides line up with TRBD2. Germline V lookup: CDR1 SGHNT, CDR2 YYREEE (reference sequence). CDR3 size: 14 residues. J lost 7 bases, V lost 4 bases, and 6 bases had no gene match. The variable domain in full, completed from reference TRBV5-4 and TRBJ2-7, reads ETGVTQSPTHLIKTRGQQVTLRCSSQSGHNTVSWYQQALGQGPQFIFQYYREEENGRGNFPPRFSGLQFPNYSSELNVNALELDDSALYLCASSPTSGSLEQYFGPGTRLTVT.

V usage is TRBV27 and J usage is TRBJ2-6; D unclear. Germline V gives CDR1 MNHEY, CDR2 SMNVEV (reference sequence). The V end lost 8 bases, the J end lost 0 bases, and 20 bases lay between the germline ends. CDR3 size: 18 residues. The CDR3 nucleotides read TGTGCCAGCTCTTCCCGTTGGCGAACGAGCTCTGGGGCCAACGTCCTGACTTTC. It encodes CASSSRWRTSSGANVLTF.

The rearrangement joins TRBV30 to TRBJ1-1; no definite D call. The CDR3 covers 13 residues. Trimming cost V 0 bases and J 3 bases, with 8 bases left between them. Germline loops: CDR1 GTSNPN, CDR2 SVGIG (reference sequence). The CDR3 region has the DNA TGTGCCTGGAGTGTGGAAGGGTACACTGAAGCTTTCTTT. Translation gives CAWSVEGYTEAFF.

V and J are TRBV27 and TRBJ2-1, with 9 bases that match TRBD1. Trimming at V came to 5 bases and at J to 8 bases, leaving 7 bases not matched to a gene. This CDR3 comprises 14 residues. Germline lookup yields CDR1 MNHEY and CDR2 SMNVEV (reference sequence). CDR3 nucleotide sequence: TGTGCCAGCAGTCCCGGGACAGGGTTCGATGAGCAGTTCTTC. Translation gives CASSPGTGFDEQFF.

The rearrangement uses TRBV21-1 and TRBJ2-5; the table's D gene call, TRBD2, was not cross checked with the DNA. TRBV21-1 is reported as a pseudogene. The CDR3 runs to 17 residues. CDR3 sequence (DNA): TGTGCCAGCAGCCGGTCACGACTAGCGGGAGGGATGGAGACCCAGTACTTC. It encodes CASSRSRLAGGMETQYF.

The rearrangement joins TRBV14 to TRBJ2-7; D gene ambiguous. The V and J ends lost 4 bases and 4 bases respectively, with 5 bases between them. This CDR3 has 11 residues. Germline CDR1 reads SGHDN; CDR2 reads FVKESK. In DNA, the CDR3 is TGTGCCAGCAGCCTCTTATACGAGCAGTACTTC. This encodes CASSLLYEQYF.

This chain links TRBV9 with TRBJ2-1; D call uncertain. The V end was cut by 0 bases, the J end by 5 bases, with 6 bases between. Germline CDR1 and CDR2: SGDLS and YYNGEE. The CDR3 length is 13 residues. The CDR3 reads CASSVATHNEQFF. The CDR3 DNA sequence: TGTGCCAGCAGCGTAGCTACCCACAATGAGCAGTTCTTC.

This clone was seen a handful of times. The V and J genes are TRBV6-4 and TRBJ2-3, with 16 bases aligning to TRBD2. V shed 6 bases and J 4 bases; nucleotides not matched to a gene: 1. The CDR3 length is 15 residues. Per the germline V gene, CDR1 is MRHNA and CDR2 is SNTAGT. CDR3 amino acids: CASSGTSGGADTQYF. CDR3 in DNA: TGTGCCAGCAGCGGGACTAGCGGGGGGGCAGATACGCAGTATTTT.

The rearrangement joins TRBV5-4 to TRBJ2-1; 11 nucleotides agree with TRBD2. Trimming cost V 2 bases and J 2 bases; bases outside gene matches: 3. Germline-derived CDR1 and CDR2 are SGHNT and YYREEE (reference sequence). This CDR3 region has 16 residues. This CDR3 is CASSFPSGGPYNEQFF. CDR3 DNA: TGTGCCAGCAGCTTCCCTAGCGGGGGGCCCTACAATGAGCAGTTCTTC.

The chain employs TRBV5-1 and TRBJ2-7; 9 nucleotides agree with TRBD2. With 4 bases clipped from V and 6 bases from J, the junction kept 5 bases outside the gene matches. CDR1 SGHRS and CDR2 YFSETQ come from the germline V gene. The CDR3 extends over 13 amino acids. This chain's CDR3 is CASSDEGLAEQYF. CDR3 sequence (DNA): TGCGCCAGCAGCGATGAGGGACTAGCCGAGCAGTACTTC.

The rearrangement links TRBV7-9 to TRBJ1-5; a weak D match, TRBD1 (5 bases). The CDR3 length is 14 residues. V lost 3 bases to trimming and J lost 1 base, with 7 bases between them. Germline CDR1 and CDR2: SEHNR and FQNEAQ (reference sequence). The CDR3 sequence is CASSFSGSNQPQHF. The CDR3 DNA reads as TGTGCCAGCAGCTTTTCAGGGAGCAATCAGCCCCAGCATTTT.

The chain couples TRBV5-1 to TRBJ2-5, with TRBD1 identical over 11 bases. The CDR3 spans 15 residues. Unmatched junction bases numbered 3, after V lost 3 bases and J lost 2 bases. CDR1 is SGHRS, CDR2 YFSETQ, per germline. The CDR3 reads CASSSGTGGQETQYF. CDR3 sequence (DNA): TGCGCCAGCAGCTCCGGGACAGGGGGACAAGAGACCCAGTACTTC.

The chain recombines TRBV5-1 with TRBJ2-1, with a tentative D call TRBD2 (7 bases). The V end lost 5 bases, the J end lost 5 bases, and 20 bases lay between the germline ends. CDR1 and CDR2 from the germline V gene are SGHRS and YFSETQ. CDR3 length: 16 residues. The CDR3 DNA follows: TGCGCCAGCAGTGACATCCGCGGGGGCACGGACAATGAGCAGTTCTTC. Protein product: CASSDIRGGTDNEQFF.

The chain employs TRBV7-9 and TRBJ2-7; possible D gene TRBD1, 5 bases. CDR1 and CDR2 (germline): SEHNR, FQNEAQ (reference sequence). V was pared by 2 bases and J by 4 bases, with 18 bases between. There are 16 residues in the CDR3. CDR3 region: CASSLSLNRGTYEQYF. The CDR3 DNA is TGTGCCAGCAGCTTATCATTAAATAGGGGAACGTACGAGCAGTACTTC.

Here the CDR3 DNA reads TGCGCCAGCAGCTTGTCAGGGGGCAATCAGCCCCAGCATTTT. This sequence encodes CASSLSGGNQPQHF. The chain joins TRBV5-1 to TRBJ1-5, with D possibly being TRBD1 (6 bases). The CDR3 runs 14 residues. The ends were cut back, 1 base at V and 2 bases at J, with 7 bases in the middle. Germline assignment: CDR1 SGHRS and CDR2 YFSETQ.

V is TRBV27 and J is TRBJ2-7; the D is unclear. V gave up 5 bases and J gave up 0 bases, with 11 bases separating them. Germline V gene sequence: CDR1 MNHEY, CDR2 SMNVEV (reference sequence). The CDR3 extends over 14 amino acids. The CDR3 spells CASSPAVASYEQYF. CDR3 bases: TGTGCCAGCAGTCCGGCAGTGGCCTCCTACGAGCAGTACTTC.

The genes are TRBV27 and TRBJ2-1, with 10 bases that match TRBD2. This CDR3 is 15 amino acids long. Trimming at V came to 2 bases and at J to 7 bases, leaving 5 bases not matched to a gene. Germline V lookup: CDR1 MNHEY, CDR2 SMNVEV (reference sequence). As DNA, the CDR3 is TGTGCCAGCAGTTTACCAGCGGGAGGGGAGAATGAGCAGTTCTTC. It is translated as CASSLPAGGENEQFF.

The chain is built from TRBV3-1 (or the pseudogene TRBV3-2) and TRBJ1-3; D gene ambiguous. Looked up from germline, CDR1 is LGHDT and CDR2 is YNNKEL (reference sequence). Between the trimmed V and J ends, which lost 0 bases and 8 bases, there was a span of 11 bases. The CDR3 totals 14 residues. The CDR3: CASSQDWGGDTIYF. In nucleotides, the CDR3 is TGTGCCAGCAGCCAAGATTGGGGTGGGGACACCATATATTTT.

The gene calls are TRBV6-1 and TRBJ2-6; possibly TRBD1 for D (6 bases). This CDR3 is built from 17 residues. Trimming left V 1 base short and J 4 bases short, with 14 bases between. Germline V gene sequence: CDR1 MNHNS, CDR2 SASEGT. Written as DNA, the CDR3 is TGTGCCAGCAGTGAAGTCTCAGGGGTTCTCGGGGCCAACGTCCTGACTTTC. Protein sequence: CASSEVSGVLGANVLTF.

The genes are TRBV6-2 or TRBV6-3 and TRBJ1-5; TRBD1 matches at 10 bases. The CDR3 sequence is 17 residues long. CDR1 is MNHEY, CDR2 SVGEGT, per germline. Trimming removed 0 bases from V and 3 bases from J; junction bases left unmatched: 5. The CDR3 DNA is TGTGCCAGCAGTTACTCGATCGGGACAGGGGACAATCAGCCCCAGCATTTT. Protein: CASSYSIGTGDNQPQHF.

This chain links TRBV5-1 with TRBJ2-1; D is undetermined. Germline CDR1 is SGHRS and CDR2 is YFSETQ. This CDR3 spans 12 amino acids. Trimming removed 5 bases at V and 5 bases at J, with 8 bases between. Here the CDR3 reads CASSMQDNEQFF. The CDR3 bases are TGCGCCAGCAGTATGCAGGACAATGAGCAGTTCTTC.

V is TRBV5-4 and J is TRBJ1-3; D uncertain. CDR1 and CDR2 (germline): SGHNT, YYREEE (reference sequence). This CDR3 contains 16 residues. Between the trimmed V and J ends, which lost 0 bases and 0 bases, there was a span of 10 bases. This CDR3 is CASSLEAGRSGNTIYF. In DNA form, the CDR3 reads TGTGCCAGCAGCTTGGAGGCAGGCCGCTCTGGAAACACCATATATTTT.